This T cell receptor beta chain originates from a study of beta chain features in type 1 diabetes. What was sequenced were expressed TCRB transcripts, since all of the isolated RNA had been reverse transcribed. Clones were read by immunoSEQ multiplex PCR, and TCRdb kept only the in-frame ones, dropping some. This table has 20,000 to 30,000 clones, over 60% appearing once. Study-level results: In every one of the four CD4+ subsets, TCRB CDR3s were moderately but significantly shorter in Type 1 diabetes patients.

CDR1 and CDR2 (germline): SGHVS, FQNEAQ. Trimming removed 4 bases from V and 0 bases from J, with 10 bases in between. This CDR3 region has 15 residues. Purity of each sorted population was above 95%. A word on this clone: Its antigen is unknown.

The sequenced sample consisted of Tregs from blood. The receptor was derived from a woman between 40 and 55 years old in good health. The chain has TRBV7-8 and TRBJ2-1; D possibly corresponds to TRBD1 (5 bases). CDR3 DNA sequence: TGTGCCAGCAGCTCGACAGTGAGCTCCTACAATGAGCAGTTCTTC. Amino acids: CASSSTVSSYNEQFF.